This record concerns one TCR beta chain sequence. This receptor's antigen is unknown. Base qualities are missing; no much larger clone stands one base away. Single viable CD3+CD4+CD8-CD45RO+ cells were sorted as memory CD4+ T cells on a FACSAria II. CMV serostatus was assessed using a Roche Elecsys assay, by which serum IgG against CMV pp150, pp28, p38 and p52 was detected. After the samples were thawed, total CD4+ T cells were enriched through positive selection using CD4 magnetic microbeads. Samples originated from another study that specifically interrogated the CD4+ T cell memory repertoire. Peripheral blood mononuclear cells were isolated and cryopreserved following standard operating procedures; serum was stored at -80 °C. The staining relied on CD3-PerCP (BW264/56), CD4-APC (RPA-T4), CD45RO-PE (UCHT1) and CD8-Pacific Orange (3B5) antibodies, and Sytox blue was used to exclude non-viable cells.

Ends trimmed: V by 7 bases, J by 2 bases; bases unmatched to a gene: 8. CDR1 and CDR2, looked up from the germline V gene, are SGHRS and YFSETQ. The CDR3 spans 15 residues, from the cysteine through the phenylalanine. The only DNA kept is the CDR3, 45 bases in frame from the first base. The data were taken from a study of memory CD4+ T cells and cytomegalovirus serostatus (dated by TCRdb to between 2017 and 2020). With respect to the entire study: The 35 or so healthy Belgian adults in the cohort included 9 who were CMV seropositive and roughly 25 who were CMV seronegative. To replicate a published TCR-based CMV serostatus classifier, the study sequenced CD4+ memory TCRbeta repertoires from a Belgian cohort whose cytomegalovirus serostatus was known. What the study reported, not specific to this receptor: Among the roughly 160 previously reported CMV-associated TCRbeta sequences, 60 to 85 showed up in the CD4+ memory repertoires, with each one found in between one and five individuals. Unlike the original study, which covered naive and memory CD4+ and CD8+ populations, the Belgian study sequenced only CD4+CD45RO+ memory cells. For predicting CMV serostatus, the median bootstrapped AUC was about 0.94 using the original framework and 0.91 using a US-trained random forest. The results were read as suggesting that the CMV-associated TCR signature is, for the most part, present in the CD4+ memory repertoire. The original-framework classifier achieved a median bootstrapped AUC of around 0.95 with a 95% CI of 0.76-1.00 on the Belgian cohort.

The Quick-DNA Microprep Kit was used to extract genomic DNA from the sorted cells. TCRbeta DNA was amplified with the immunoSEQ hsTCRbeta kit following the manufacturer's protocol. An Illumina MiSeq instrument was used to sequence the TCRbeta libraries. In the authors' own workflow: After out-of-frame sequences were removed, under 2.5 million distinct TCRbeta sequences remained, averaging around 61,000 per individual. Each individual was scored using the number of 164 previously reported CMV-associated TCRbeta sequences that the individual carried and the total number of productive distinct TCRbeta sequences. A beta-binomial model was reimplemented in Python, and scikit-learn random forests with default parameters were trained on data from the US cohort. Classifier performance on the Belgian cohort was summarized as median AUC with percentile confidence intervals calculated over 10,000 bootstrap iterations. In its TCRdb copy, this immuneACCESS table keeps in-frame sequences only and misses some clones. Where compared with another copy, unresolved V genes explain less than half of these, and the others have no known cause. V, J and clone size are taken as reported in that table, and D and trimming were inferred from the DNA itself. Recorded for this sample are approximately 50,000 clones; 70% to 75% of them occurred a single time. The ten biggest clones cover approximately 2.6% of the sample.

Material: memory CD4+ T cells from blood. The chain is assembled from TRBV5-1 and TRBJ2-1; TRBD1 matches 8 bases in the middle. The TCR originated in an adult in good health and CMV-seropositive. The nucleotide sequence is TGCGCCAGCGCTTTACAGACAGGGGCCTACAATGAGCAGTTCTTC. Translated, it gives CASALQTGAYNEQFF.